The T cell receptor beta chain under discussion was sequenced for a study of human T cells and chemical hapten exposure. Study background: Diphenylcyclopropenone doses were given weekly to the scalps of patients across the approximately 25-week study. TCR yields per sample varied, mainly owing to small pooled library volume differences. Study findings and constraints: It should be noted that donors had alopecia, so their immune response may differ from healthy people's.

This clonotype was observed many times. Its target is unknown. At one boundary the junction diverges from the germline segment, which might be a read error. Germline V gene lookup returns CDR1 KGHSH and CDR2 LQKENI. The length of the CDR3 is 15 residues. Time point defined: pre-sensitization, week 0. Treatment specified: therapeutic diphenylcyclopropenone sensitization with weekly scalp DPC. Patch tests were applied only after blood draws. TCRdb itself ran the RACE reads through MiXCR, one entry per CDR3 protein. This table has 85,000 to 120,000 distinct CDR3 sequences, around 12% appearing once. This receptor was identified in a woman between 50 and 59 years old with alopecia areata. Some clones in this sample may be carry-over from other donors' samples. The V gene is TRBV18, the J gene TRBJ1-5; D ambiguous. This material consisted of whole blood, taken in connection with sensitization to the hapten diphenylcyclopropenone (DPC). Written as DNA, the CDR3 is TGTGCCAGCTCCCCACGGGCAGGTCCCGATCAGCCCCAGCATTTT. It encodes CASSPRAGPDQPQHF. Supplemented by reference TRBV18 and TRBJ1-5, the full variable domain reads NAGVMQNPRHLVRRRGQEARLRCSPMKGHSHVYWYRQLPEEGLKFMVYLQKENIIDESGMPKERFSAEFPKEGPSILRIQQVVRGDSAAYFCASSPRAGPDQPQHFGDGTRLSIL.